A single sample gave rise to the 27 T cell receptor beta chains below, sequenced in a study of identifying expanded T cells in peripheral blood (dated by TCRdb to the late 2010s). To prepare the library, the immunoSEQ multiplex PCR assay was applied. TCRdb retrieved this table from immuneACCESS and kept in-frame rearrangements only. Not all clones are present; in checked studies, unresolved V genes account for under half, and no reason is known for the remainder. This sample is represented by roughly 92,000 clones; 88% of them were singletons. Jointly, the top ten make up 15% to 20% of the sample. Sample: blood. These receptors were obtained from a person aged 18 to 75 in good health.

In the case of this clone: One end of the junction is discordant with germline, which a read error may explain. The rearrangement joins TRBV5-6 to TRBJ1-1, with a tentative D call TRBD1 (5 bases). In germline, CDR1 is SGHDT, CDR2 YYEEEE. The CDR3 consists of 12 residues. CDR3 bases: TGTGCCAGCAGTTTGGGGGACACTGAAGCTTTCTTT. As protein: CASSLGDTEAFF.

This clone has just one count. The chain combines TRBV10-3 with TRBJ2-1, with 8 bases that match TRBD1. The junction had 4 bases not matched to a gene; V was cut back by 1 base and J by 2 bases. Germline CDR1 ENHRY, CDR2 SYGVKD. There are 16 residues in the CDR3. CDR3 amino acids: CAISEYNRGAYNEQFF. The CDR3 DNA is TGTGCCATCAGTGAGTATAACAGGGGGGCCTACAATGAGCAGTTCTTC.

As DNA, the CDR3 is TGTGCCAGCAGCTTACGTGAGGGCTCAACTGGAAACACCATATATTTT. Translation: CASSLREGSTGNTIYF. V gene TRBV7-9 combines with J gene TRBJ1-3, with unresolved D. The germline gives CDR1 SEHNR, CDR2 FQNEAQ (reference sequence). CDR3 length: 16 amino acids. The V end was cut by 2 bases, the J end by 2 bases, with 13 bases between.

This chain joins TRBV5-6 and TRBJ2-7; D is unresolved. V lost 3 bases to trimming and J lost 5 bases, with 6 bases between them. This CDR3 is 11 amino acids long. Germline CDR1 and CDR2: SGHDT and YYEEEE. The chain's CDR3 is CASSSGNEQYF. Here the CDR3 DNA reads TGTGCCAGCAGCTCCGGCAACGAGCAGTACTTC.

Only one count was recorded for this clone. For the CDR3, the DNA is TGTGCCAGCAGCTTAACAGGTAGCGGGGGTGTAATGTATTTT. This gives the protein CASSLTGSGGVMYF. The chain employs TRBV5-4 and TRBJ2-3, with TRBD2 matching over 9 bases. V gave up 2 bases and J gave up 14 bases; unmatched junction bases: 12. CDR3 length: 14 residues. Germline-derived CDR1 and CDR2 are SGHNT and YYREEE (reference sequence).

The chain employs TRBV11-2 and TRBJ2-6; D not resolved. Trimming left V 6 bases short and J 0 bases short, with 12 bases between. The CDR3 has 16 residues. Germline CDR1 is SGHAT and CDR2 is FQNNGV. The CDR3 sequence: CASRFQGRSGANVLTF. CDR3 nucleotide sequence: TGTGCCAGCAGGTTCCAAGGTCGCTCTGGGGCCAACGTCCTGACTTTC.

The chain carries TRBV6-1 and TRBJ1-2; D remains unclear. Germline-derived CDR1 and CDR2 are MNHNS and SASEGT. V lost 1 base and J 8 bases, leaving 8 bases between the germline ends. The CDR3 is 12 residues long. In DNA, the CDR3 is TGTGCCAGCAGTGAAGAGACTTGGGGCTACACCTTC. It translates to CASSEETWGYTF.

The chain links TRBV5-1 to TRBJ2-7; D uncertain. V was pared by 2 bases and J by 3 bases, with 15 bases between. The CDR3 spans 15 residues. CDR1 SGHRS and CDR2 YFSETQ come from the germline V gene. In DNA form, the CDR3 reads TGCGCCAGCAGCTTTGACACCTTGGGCGGCTACGAGCAGTACTTC. Its translation is CASSFDTLGGYEQYF.

The chain joins TRBV7-2 to TRBJ2-5; 9 bases are a match to TRBD1. Trimming cost V 3 bases and J 3 bases; bases outside gene matches: 8. Germline CDR1 and CDR2: SGHTA and FQGNSA. This CDR3 is 16 amino acids long. The CDR3 reads CASSFGGTGTKETQYF. The CDR3, as DNA: TGTGCCAGCAGCTTCGGAGGGACAGGGACCAAAGAGACCCAGTACTTC. The entire variable domain, with the rest obtained from reference TRBV7-2 and TRBJ2-5, is as follows: GAGVSQSPSNKVTEKGKDVELRCDPISGHTALYWYRQSLGQGLEFLIYFQGNSAPDKSGLPSDRFSAERTGGSVSTLTIQRTQQEDSAVYLCASSFGGTGTKETQYFGPGTRLLVL.

The rearrangement uses TRBV11-3 and TRBJ2-7; D gene uncertain. V was shortened by 5 bases and J by 5 bases, with 13 bases between the two germline ends. Germline-derived CDR1 and CDR2 are SGHNT and YENEEA. CDR3 length: 13 residues. The CDR3 coding sequence is TGTGCCAGCAGCCCCCCTTTTCGCCACGAGCAGTACTTC. It translates to CASSPPFRHEQYF.

The chain combines TRBV14 with TRBJ2-1; tentatively, D is TRBD1 (5 bases). This CDR3 has 12 residues. V was shortened by 0 bases and J by 10 bases, with 7 bases between the two germline ends. Germline V gene data show CDR1 as SGHDN and CDR2 as FVKESK. CDR3 in DNA: TGTGCCAGCAGCCAAGATTGGGGCGAGCAGTTCTTC. Translated, it gives CASSQDWGEQFF.

As to this clone: This may stem from a read error, because a much larger clone lies one nucleotide away. J is TRBJ1-2 and V is TRBV6-1; 10 bases match TRBD1. Germline V lookup: CDR1 MNHNS, CDR2 SASEGT. The CDR3 has 14 amino acids. V shed 1 base, J shed 4 bases, and the junction held 0 bases outside the gene matches. The CDR3 protein is CASSEGTGGYGYTF. CDR3 DNA: TGTGCCAGCAGTGAAGGGACAGGGGGCTATGGCTACACCTTC.

This chain uses TRBV19 with TRBJ2-2; TRBD1 aligns across 9 bases. Germline CDR1 reads LNHDA; CDR2 reads SQIVND (reference sequence). CDR3 length equals 14 residues. The J segment lost 1 base and the V segment lost 11 bases, leaving 5 bases of the junction unmatched. The CDR3 spells CAGRDRVNTGELFF. CDR3 DNA sequence: TGTGCCGGCCGGGACAGGGTGAACACCGGGGAGCTGTTTTTT.

On this clone: Compared with germline, one end of the junction differs, possibly owing to a read error. The V call is TRBV4-3, the J call TRBJ1-2; no reliable D call. Germline values: CDR1 LGHNA, CDR2 YSLEER. The CDR3 runs 16 residues. The CDR3 region has the DNA TGCGCCAGCAGTCAAGAGGCGGTTGGGAGGGCCTATGGCTACACCTTC. Its protein product is CASSQEAVGRAYGYTF.

The chain couples TRBV15 to TRBJ2-1; 10 nucleotides line up with TRBD1. Looked up from germline, CDR1 is LNHNV and CDR2 is YYDKDF (reference sequence). V was clipped by 4 bases and J by 5 bases; unmatched bases: 5. The CDR3 runs 15 residues. CDR3 in amino acids: CATSTGTGDDNEQFF. CDR3 sequence (DNA): TGTGCCACCAGCACCGGGACAGGGGACGACAATGAGCAGTTCTTC.

The chain links TRBV5-6 to TRBJ2-5; D possibly matches TRBD1 or TRBD2 (5 bases each). Germline V gives CDR1 SGHDT, CDR2 YYEEEE. Trimming took off 4 bases at V and 1 base at J, with 11 bases between the two ends. This CDR3 comprises 14 residues. CDR3 bases: TGTGCCAGCAGCCGGGACGGCACCCAAGAGACCCAGTACTTC. Amino acids: CASSRDGTQETQYF.

This clone is a singleton in its sample. This sequence joins TRBV5-8 and TRBJ1-1; 9 bases match TRBD1. The CDR3 is 14 residues long. V was pared by 2 bases and J by 5 bases, with 4 bases of the junction left unmatched. CDR1 is SGHTS and CDR2 is YDEGEE in the germline V gene. This CDR3 reads CASSLQGAMTEAFF. The CDR3 DNA follows: TGTGCCAGCAGCTTACAGGGGGCAATGACTGAAGCTTTCTTT.

This chain uses TRBV28 with TRBJ1-3, with no clear D. CDR3 size: 17 residues. Per germline, CDR1 MDHEN and CDR2 SYDVKM. V gave up 6 bases and J gave up 0 bases, with 18 bases separating them. CDR3 coding DNA: TGTGCCAGCAGGATTAGTAGCGGAACTAGCTCTGGAAACACCATATATTTT. It is translated as CASRISSGTSSGNTIYF.

The V gene is TRBV19, the J gene TRBJ1-6; D remains unclear. CDR3 length equals 16 residues. V was pared by 8 bases and J by 7 bases, with 21 bases between. Germline V CDR1 and CDR2: LNHDA, SQIVND (reference sequence). The CDR3 DNA reads as TGTGCCAGTCGACCGCGAGGTCGTGTAACCAATTCACCCCTCCACTTT. It yields the protein CASRPRGRVTNSPLHF.

The chain joins TRBV18 to TRBJ1-2; a weak D match, TRBD1 (6 bases). The CDR3 contains 18 residues. V was trimmed by 3 bases and J by 0 bases, leaving 20 bases between them. CDR1 is KGHSH and CDR2 is LQKENI in the germline V gene. The DNA for the CDR3 is TGTGCCAGCTCACCGATGGACAGTGGGGGAGGCTCTAACTATGGCTACACCTTC. This encodes CASSPMDSGGGSNYGYTF. The full variable domain, its missing parts supplied by reference TRBV18 and TRBJ1-2, is NAGVMQNPRHLVRRRGQEARLRCSPMKGHSHVYWYRQLPEEGLKFMVYLQKENIIDESGMPKERFSAEFPKEGPSILRIQQVVRGDSAAYFCASSPMDSGGGSNYGYTFGSGTRLTVV.

In its sample, this clone was seen once. The chain recombines TRBV11-3 with TRBJ1-5; the D is unclear. Between the trimmed V and J ends, which lost 1 base and 0 bases, there was a span of 13 bases. The CDR3 is 17 amino acids. Germline CDR1 SGHNT, CDR2 YENEEA. For the CDR3, the DNA is TGTGCCAGCAGCTTAGTGATAGGAGATGATAGCAATCAGCCCCAGCATTTT. It translates to CASSLVIGDDSNQPQHF.

This CDR3 reads CASSPRVGESYGYTF. The CDR3 region has the DNA TGTGCCAGCAGCCCCCGGGTAGGCGAATCTTATGGCTACACCTTC. The chain links TRBV4-2 to TRBJ1-2, with D hard to call. Germline V gives CDR1 LGHNA, CDR2 YNFKEQ. The CDR3 loop spans 15 amino acids. The ends were cut back, 4 bases at V and 5 bases at J, with 17 bases in the middle.

J is TRBJ1-5 and V is TRBV15; 10 nucleotides line up with TRBD1. Germline trimming cut 6 bases from V and 2 bases from J; bases unmatched to any gene: 4. The germline V gene encodes CDR1 LNHNV and CDR2 YYDKDF (reference sequence). This CDR3 spans 15 amino acids. The chain's CDR3 is CATRTGGMGNQPQHF. DNA for the CDR3: TGTGCCACCAGGACAGGGGGCATGGGCAATCAGCCCCAGCATTTT.

This clone was seen a single time. V and J are TRBV30 and TRBJ1-2, with no clear D. Germline CDR1 is GTSNPN and CDR2 is SVGIG (reference sequence). The V end lost 2 bases, the J end lost 5 bases, and 12 bases lay between the germline ends. The length of the CDR3 is 13 residues. Written as DNA, the CDR3 is TGTGCCTGGAGTAGGCGCAGGTGGTATGGCTACACCTTC. It codes for CAWSRRRWYGYTF.

This clone was seen once. The chain carries TRBV28 and TRBJ2-5; D may match TRBD1 or TRBD2 (5 bases each). Germline V gene lookup returns CDR1 MDHEN and CDR2 SYDVKM. The CDR3 is 13 residues long. The V end lost 3 bases, the J end lost 5 bases, and 10 bases lay between the germline ends. The chain's CDR3 is CASSLGESETQYF. In DNA, the CDR3 is TGTGCCAGCAGTTTGGGGGAGTCGGAGACCCAGTACTTC.

A single count supports this clone. The chain carries TRBV7-9 and TRBJ2-7; D is possibly TRBD2 (6 bases). The V gene lost 5 bases and the J gene lost 3 bases, with 8 bases spanning the gap. This CDR3 contains 12 residues. CDR1 and CDR2 from the germline V gene are SEHNR and FQNEAQ (reference sequence). The chain's CDR3 is CASSPGDYEQYF. The CDR3 coding sequence is TGTGCCAGCAGCCCGGGGGACTACGAGCAGTACTTC.

The chain uses TRBV7-2 and TRBJ1-1, with a possible D match to TRBD1 (6 bases). This CDR3 spans 16 amino acids. Per germline, CDR1 SGHTA and CDR2 FQGNSA. The ends were cut back, 5 bases at V and 0 bases at J, with 16 bases in the middle. DNA of the CDR3: TGTGCCAGCAGCCGGGGGGCAGGGAGGTTGAACACTGAAGCTTTCTTT. Its protein is CASSRGAGRLNTEAFF.